This TCR beta chain appears in the sequencing data of a study of T cells in Graves' hyperthyroidism and ophthalmopathy. CDR3 length equals 11 residues. Germline CDR1 and CDR2: DFQATT and SNEGSKA (reference sequence). The V gene lost 0 bases and the J gene lost 12 bases, with 11 bases spanning the gap. From RNA transcripts, TCR beta CDR3 regions were amplified. A first-round RT-PCR of the TCR CDR3 used the HTBI primer set. TCRdb ran MiXCR on the multiplex PCR reads and lists one entry per CDR3 protein. Among 450,000 to 600,000 distinct CDR3 sequences, about 20% were seen once, and the ten largest hold over 45%. Researchers barred patients who had uncontrolled infection, other autoimmune disease, pregnancy or lactation. Points from the study as a whole: Ophthalmopathy cases were set apart from stable hyperthyroidism by a 13 V-J model.

This clonotype was counted ten times or more. Its antigen is unknown. The rearrangement links TRBV20-1 to TRBJ2-5, with a possible D match to TRBD1 (6 bases). The source is a man aged 35 to 55 with Graves' ophthalmopathy. Sequences were obtained from blood. The CDR3 loop is CSARDQGMEYF. CDR3 in DNA: TGCAGTGCTAGAGATCAGGGGATGGAGTACTTC.